The 28 T cell receptor beta chains listed next were all sequenced from one sample in a study of blood T cell repertoires in COVID-19 (dated by TCRdb to the early 2020s). The library relied on the immunoSEQ multiplex PCR assay. The clones in this table, taken by TCRdb from immuneACCESS, are in-frame only. Not every clone is retained; where verified, under half of the shortfall comes from an unresolved V gene, and the cause of the rest is unknown. The sample records 100,000 or so clones, roughly 85% of which are singletons. Clones ranked in the top ten supply under 2.5% of the sample. Material: peripheral blood. The receptors shown here come from a man aged 50 or older with active COVID-19.

The chain is built from TRBV7-9 and TRBJ2-5, with D perhaps TRBD1 (5 bases). The germline V and J ends were trimmed by 5 bases and 2 bases, with 12 bases remaining between them. Germline V gene data show CDR1 as SEHNR and CDR2 as FQNEAQ (reference sequence). The CDR3 contains 14 residues. The CDR3 coding sequence is TGTGCCAGCAGCCGGATACAGGCGCAAGAGACCCAGTACTTC. It specifies CASSRIQAQETQYF.

A single count supports this clone. The chain recombines TRBV5-1 with TRBJ2-1; 11 bases agree with TRBD2. CDR1 and CDR2 from the germline V gene are SGHRS and YFSETQ. The CDR3 runs 15 residues. Trimming removed 4 bases from V and 6 bases from J; junction bases left unmatched: 6. The CDR3 is CASSISGGAVNEQFF. The DNA of the CDR3 is TGCGCCAGCAGCATTAGCGGGGGGGCCGTCAATGAGCAGTTCTTC.

This CDR3 reads CAIGRVGVTNEKLFF. CDR3 nucleotide sequence: TGTGCTATCGGGAGGGTCGGTGTAACTAATGAAAAACTGTTTTTT. The chain carries TRBV6-5 and TRBJ1-4; D gene unclear. The CDR3 spans 15 residues. Germline CDR1 MNHEY, CDR2 SVGAGI.

The chain recombines TRBV24-1 with TRBJ1-4; a weak D match, TRBD1 (5 bases). Germline CDR1 KGHDR, CDR2 SFDVKD. This CDR3 has 18 amino acids. V was clipped by 7 bases and J by 4 bases, with 24 bases between them. For the CDR3, the DNA is TGTGCCACCAGCCGAGCCCTGGCAGGGTCGCAGGGTAATGAAAAACTGTTTTTT. It yields the protein CATSRALAGSQGNEKLFF.

The chain is built from TRBV6-2 or TRBV6-3 and TRBJ1-6, with D possibly being TRBD1 (6 bases). The CDR3 is made up of 19 amino acids. V was shortened by 6 bases and J by 5 bases, with 26 bases between the two germline ends. Germline lookup yields CDR1 MNHEY and CDR2 SVGEGT. The CDR3 DNA reads as TGTGCCAGCAGCCGGCTCGGGGGGGCCTCCCTTGGAAATAATTCACCCCTCCACTTT. Translating it yields CASSRLGGASLGNNSPLHF.

The chain links TRBV19 to TRBJ1-6; the match to TRBD1 covers 10 bases. CDR3 length equals 13 residues. Losses at the gene ends were 5 bases for V and 11 bases for J; bases not matched to a gene: 3. Germline CDR1 is LNHDA and CDR2 is SQIVND (reference sequence). Here the CDR3 DNA reads TGTGCCAGTAGTCCGGGACAGGGGCCACCCCTCCACTTT. As protein: CASSPGQGPPLHF.

V usage is TRBV3-1 (or the pseudogene TRBV3-2) and J usage is TRBJ2-7; TRBD2 matches 8 bases. Germline V gene data show CDR1 as LGHDT and CDR2 as YNNKEL (reference sequence). There are 16 residues in the CDR3. With 1 base clipped from V and 4 bases from J, the junction kept 9 bases outside the gene matches. CDR3: CASSQGFDGGAYEQYF. CDR3 in DNA: TGTGCCAGCAGCCAAGGATTCGACGGGGGGGCATACGAGCAGTACTTC.

This clone has just a few counts. The rearrangement links TRBV18 to TRBJ2-1; possible D gene TRBD1, 6 bases. The CDR3 consists of 14 residues. From germline, CDR1 is KGHSH and CDR2 LQKENI. V was trimmed by 0 bases and J by 9 bases, leaving 12 bases between them. In DNA form, the CDR3 reads TGTGCCAGCTCACCACCGGTCGACAGGCTTGAGCAGTTCTTC. This encodes CASSPPVDRLEQFF.

This chain links TRBV5-4 with TRBJ1-2; D remains unclear. The CDR3 loop spans 14 amino acids. The germline CDR1 and CDR2 sequences are SGHNT and YYREEE (reference sequence). Between the trimmed V and J ends, which lost 0 bases and 0 bases, there was a span of 6 bases. Written as DNA, the CDR3 is TGTGCCAGCAGCTTGGGCGGGACTAACTATGGCTACACCTTC. Translating gives CASSLGGTNYGYTF.

The rearrangement links TRBV11-3 to TRBJ1-6, with D possibly TRBD1 on 5 matching bases. Between the trimmed V and J ends, which lost 5 bases and 10 bases, there was a span of 18 bases. The CDR3 spans 15 residues. Germline CDR1 SGHNT, CDR2 YENEEA. The CDR3 DNA follows: TGTGCCAGCAGCCGAGACAGCTTTTCGGGCTCACCCCTCCACTTT. Its protein is CASSRDSFSGSPLHF. Combining the CDR3 with reference TRBV11-3 and TRBJ1-6 gives the whole variable domain EAGVVQSPRYKIIEKKQPVAFWCNPISGHNTLYWYLQNLGQGPELLIRYENEEAVDDSQLPKDRFSAERLKGVDSTLKIQPAELGDSAVYLCASSRDSFSGSPLHFGNGTRLTVT.

This chain uses TRBV30 with TRBJ1-2; 7 bases are a match to TRBD1. The V gene's germline CDR1 is GTSNPN and CDR2 SVGIG (reference sequence). With V trimmed by 4 bases and J by 13 bases, 9 bases remained unmatched. CDR3 length: 11 amino acids. The chain's CDR3 is CAWNDREGITF. CDR3 coding DNA: TGTGCCTGGAACGACAGGGAAGGTATCACCTTC.

The rearrangement uses TRBV12-3 or TRBV12-4 and TRBJ2-4; D remains ambiguous. This CDR3 is built from 13 residues. The V gene lost 6 bases and the J gene lost 0 bases, with 6 bases spanning the gap. The CDR3 protein is CASRHLAKNIQYF. DNA of the CDR3: TGTGCCAGCAGACACCTAGCCAAAAACATTCAGTACTTC.

The chain carries TRBV6-4 and TRBJ2-3; TRBD2 matches at 7 bases. CDR3 size: 15 residues. Germline-derived CDR1 and CDR2 are MRHNA and SNTAGT. The V segment lost 3 bases and the J segment 6 bases; nucleotides outside the gene matches: 9. CDR3 in amino acids: CASSERGDQADTQYF. Here the CDR3 DNA reads TGTGCCAGCAGTGAACGGGGGGACCAAGCGGATACGCAGTATTTT.

The chain combines TRBV3-1 (or the pseudogene TRBV3-2) with TRBJ2-5; 7 bases agree with TRBD2. The CDR3 runs 15 residues. Germline CDR1 is LGHDT and CDR2 is YNNKEL (reference sequence). V gave up 8 bases and J gave up 1 base; unmatched junction bases: 10. CDR3 DNA sequence: TGTGCCAGCTCAGAGCGGGGAGACTCCCAAGAGACCCAGTACTTC. It encodes CASSERGDSQETQYF.

This rearrangement joins TRBV6-5 to TRBJ2-7; D may be TRBD1 (6 bases). Trimming took 2 bases from V and 2 from J, leaving 10 bases between them. Germline assignment: CDR1 MNHEY and CDR2 SVGAGI. This CDR3 has 14 residues. CDR3 region: CASSYRGSPYEQYF. CDR3 DNA sequence: TGTGCCAGCAGTTACAGGGGGTCTCCCTACGAGCAGTACTTC.

The chain has TRBV6-5 and TRBJ1-5; D remains unclear. Germline CDR1 reads MNHEY; CDR2 reads SVGAGI. Trimming took off 6 bases at V and 5 bases at J, with 11 bases between the two ends. The CDR3 length is 13 residues. This chain's CDR3 is CASRGGEYQPQHF. DNA for the CDR3: TGTGCCAGCAGGGGCGGGGAATATCAGCCCCAGCATTTT.

The V gene is TRBV19, the J gene TRBJ1-5; possible D gene TRBD1, 5 bases. CDR1 is LNHDA, CDR2 SQIVND, per germline (reference sequence). The CDR3 length is 15 residues. V was shortened by 1 base and J by 7 bases, with 14 bases between the two germline ends. DNA for the CDR3: TGTGCCAGTAGTATAGTCGTAACAGGTGGGCAGCCCCAGCATTTT. Translated, it gives CASSIVVTGGQPQHF.

The chain couples TRBV7-9 to TRBJ2-1, with TRBD2 identical over 8 bases. Germline V gene sequence: CDR1 SEHNR, CDR2 FQNEAQ (reference sequence). V lost 3 bases and J lost 10; bases outside the gene matches: 5. This CDR3 contains 13 residues. In DNA, the CDR3 is TGTGCCAGCAGCTTCGCCGTAGCGGGGGAGCAGTTCTTC. Translation: CASSFAVAGEQFF.

J is TRBJ1-2 and V is TRBV6-2 or TRBV6-3; D might be TRBD1 (5 bases). CDR3 size: 12 residues. Trimming cost V 6 bases and J 4 bases, with 9 bases left between them. CDR1 is MNHEY, CDR2 SVGEGT, per germline. CDR3 in amino acids: CASSGHSYGYTF. The CDR3 nucleotides read TGTGCCAGCAGCGGACACTCCTATGGCTACACCTTC.

The V call is TRBV7-8, the J call TRBJ2-2; 10 bases match TRBD2. There are 17 residues in the CDR3. V gave up 7 bases and J gave up 7 bases; unmatched junction bases: 15. Germline V lookup: CDR1 SGHVS, CDR2 FQNEAQ. The CDR3 protein is CASTRAHELAGNGELFF. In DNA form, the CDR3 reads TGTGCCAGCACCCGAGCTCACGAACTAGCGGGGAACGGGGAGCTGTTTTTT.

This chain connects TRBV21-1 to TRBJ1-2; the table's D call, TRBD1, was not checked against the DNA. TRBV21-1 is a pseudogene. The length of the CDR3 is 14 residues. The CDR3 DNA is TGTGCCAGCAGCAACGGACAGACTAACTATGGCTACACCTTC. This gives the protein CASSNGQTNYGYTF.

V is TRBV10-2 and J is TRBJ2-2; 7 nucleotides align to TRBD2. Germline loops: CDR1 WSHSY, CDR2 SAAADI. The junction had 3 bases not matched to a gene; V was cut back by 2 bases and J by 6 bases. The CDR3 covers 14 residues. In DNA, the CDR3 is TGCGCCAGCAGTGAGGCGGGGAGGGCCGGGGAGCTGTTTTTT. It translates to CASSEAGRAGELFF.

This clone was counted once. The chain joins TRBV6-2 or TRBV6-3 to TRBJ2-2, with D perhaps matching TRBD2 (5 bases). Per the germline V gene, CDR1 is MNHEY and CDR2 is SVGEGT. The CDR3 totals 15 residues. Between the trimmed V and J ends, which lost 5 bases and 1 base, there was a span of 11 bases. CDR3 DNA sequence: TGTGCCAGCAGTAGGGCCCGGGGGAACACCGGGGAGCTGTTTTTT. Its protein is CASSRARGNTGELFF.

J is TRBJ1-2 and V is TRBV9, with D tentatively TRBD1 (5 bases). The germline V and J ends were trimmed by 0 bases and 4 bases, with 10 bases remaining between them. The V gene's germline CDR1 is SGDLS and CDR2 YYNGEE. CDR3 size: 14 residues. CDR3 residues: CASSVAGGAYGYTF. In nucleotides, the CDR3 is TGTGCCAGCAGCGTAGCGGGGGGTGCCTATGGCTACACCTTC.

The chain recombines TRBV6-5 with TRBJ2-7; D possibly corresponds to TRBD2 (5 bases). The CDR3 consists of 14 residues. Per germline, CDR1 MNHEY and CDR2 SVGAGI. V was shortened by 7 bases and J by 2 bases, with 15 bases between the two germline ends. The CDR3 DNA reads TGTGCCAGCAATGGAGGCAGCAAGACCTACGAGCAGTACTTC. It is translated as CASNGGSKTYEQYF.

The rearrangement joins TRBV9 to TRBJ2-5; the D gene is possibly TRBD1 (6 bases). This CDR3 contains 15 residues. Deletions cut 3 bases from V and 2 bases from J, with 14 bases between. Germline CDR1 is SGDLS and CDR2 is YYNGEE. The CDR3 loop reads CASSEIGTPQETQYF. CDR3 DNA sequence: TGTGCCAGCAGCGAGATCGGGACACCACAAGAGACCCAGTACTTC.

CDR3 sequence reads: CASSFNLQGSDTEAFF. CDR3 DNA sequence: TGCGCCAGCAGCTTTAACTTACAGGGGTCGGACACTGAAGCTTTCTTT. V gene TRBV5-1 combines with J gene TRBJ1-1, with 7 positions matching TRBD1. The CDR3 extends over 16 amino acids. Germline-derived CDR1 and CDR2 are SGHRS and YFSETQ. The ends lost 2 bases at V and 3 bases at J; junction bases unmatched: 10.

V is TRBV3-1 (or the pseudogene TRBV3-2) and J is TRBJ1-2, with D possibly TRBD1 on 5 matching bases. The CDR3 consists of 15 residues. The ends were cut back, 2 bases at V and 4 bases at J, with 14 bases in the middle. Germline V lookup: CDR1 LGHDT, CDR2 YNNKEL (reference sequence). The CDR3 coding sequence is TGTGCCAGCAGCCAAAGTTCATCGGGGGTCTATGGCTACACCTTC. Its protein is CASSQSSSGVYGYTF.